Listed below are T cell receptor beta chains from one sample, sequenced in a study of T cells in Graves' hyperthyroidism and ophthalmopathy. MiXCR, run by TCRdb on the multiplex PCR reads, gives a single entry per CDR3 protein. The data show around 600,000 distinct CDR3 sequences, roughly 14% seen once. What was sequenced was blood. These TCRs come from a woman aged 45-59 years with Graves' ophthalmopathy. CDR3s include the opening cysteine and the closing phenylalanine or tryptophan. The D gene is left open where the match is weak. Size tells how often a clone was seen (once, few, many) or the class of an expanded clone, and some rows leave it out.

v_call	clone_size	j_call	d_call	cdr3_aa	cdr3_nt
TRBV30	many	TRBJ2-7	-	CAWSVGGTRQYF	TGTGCCTGGAGTGTGGGGGGAACTAGGCAGTACTTC
TRBV20-1	many	TRBJ2-1	TRBD2	CSAAKTSGRGHEQFF	TGCAGTGCAGCGAAGACTAGCGGGAGGGGCCATGAGCAGTTCTTC
TRBV9	few	TRBJ2-1	-	CASSVVNRGGEQFF	TGTGCCAGCAGCGTAGTAAACAGGGGAGGTGAGCAGTTCTTC
TRBV6-2/TRBV6-3	-	TRBJ1-1	-	CASSSSSNTEAFF	TGTGCCAGCAGTTCAAGTTCGAACACTGAAGCTTTCTTT
TRBV7-7	many	TRBJ2-3	-	CASSPIEEMSTDTQYF	TGTGCTAGCAGCCCAATTGAGGAGATGAGCACAGATACGCAGTATTTT
TRBV27	many	TRBJ2-7	-	CASSLSGTHIYEQYF	TGTGCCAGCAGTTTATCCGGGACTCACATCTACGAGCAGTACTTC
TRBV19	few	TRBJ1-5	-	CASSIGGKREPQHF	TGTGCCAGTAGTATAGGAGGGAAGAGGGAGCCCCAGCATTTT
TRBV12-3/TRBV12-4	many	TRBJ2-3	TRBD2	CASSLDIAGATDTQYF	TGTGCCAGCAGTTTAGATATAGCGGGAGCGACAGATACGCAGTATTTT
TRBV6-5	-	TRBJ1-1	TRBD1	CASSYEDRGHPLEAFF	TGTGCCAGCAGTTACGAGGACAGGGGTCATCCTTTAGAAGCTTTCTTT
TRBV7-9	many	TRBJ1-1	-	CASSLGTTENTEAFF	TGTGCCAGCAGCTTGGGGACGACAGAGAACACTGAAGCTTTCTTT
TRBV11-2	many	TRBJ1-1	-	CASSSTTDGNTEAFF	TGTGCCAGCAGCTCAACAACCGACGGAAACACTGAAGCTTTCTTT
TRBV20-1	many	TRBJ2-2	TRBD2	CSATGGRGTGELFF	TGCAGTGCTACCGGGGGGAGGGGCACCGGGGAGCTGTTTTTT